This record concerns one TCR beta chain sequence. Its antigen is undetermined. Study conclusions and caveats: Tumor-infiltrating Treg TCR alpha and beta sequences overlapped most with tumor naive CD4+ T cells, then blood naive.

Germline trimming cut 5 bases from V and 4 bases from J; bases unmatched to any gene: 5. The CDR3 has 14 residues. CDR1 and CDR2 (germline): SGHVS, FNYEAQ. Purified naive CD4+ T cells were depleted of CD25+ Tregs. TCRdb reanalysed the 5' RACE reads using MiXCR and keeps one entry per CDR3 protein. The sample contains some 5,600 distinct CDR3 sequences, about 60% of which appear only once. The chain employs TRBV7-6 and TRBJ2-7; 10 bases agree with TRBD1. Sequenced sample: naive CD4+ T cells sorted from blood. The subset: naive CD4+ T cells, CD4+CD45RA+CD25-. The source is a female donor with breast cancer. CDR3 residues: CASSRQGASYEQYF. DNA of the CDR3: TGTGCCAGCAGCCGACAGGGGGCGAGTTACGAGCAGTACTTC.